This entry features one T cell receptor beta chain sequence. The data belong to a study of shared clonotypes between healthy human individuals. The study separated CD4+ cells into CD45RA+ naive and CD45RA-negative memory subsets. The V segment lost 1 base and the J segment 1 base; nucleotides outside the gene matches: 6. Germline CDR1 reads SGHVS; CDR2 reads FQNEAQ. The CDR3 covers 18 residues. TCRdb's copy holds only in-frame clones and misses some; the assay was immunoSEQ multiplex PCR. The table lists around 1.4 million clones, about 98.5% of them singletons, with roughly 0.35% in the top ten. This receptor was taken from a man aged 25 to 45 in good health. The rearrangement joins TRBV7-8 to TRBJ2-7; 14 nucleotides align to TRBD2. Sequencing was carried out using naive CD4+ T cells sorted from blood. Subset noted: CD45RA+ positively selected. The CDR3 here is CASSLGGLAGDGSYEQYF. The DNA for the CDR3 is TGTGCCAGCAGCTTAGGGGGACTAGCGGGAGATGGTTCCTACGAGCAGTACTTC.